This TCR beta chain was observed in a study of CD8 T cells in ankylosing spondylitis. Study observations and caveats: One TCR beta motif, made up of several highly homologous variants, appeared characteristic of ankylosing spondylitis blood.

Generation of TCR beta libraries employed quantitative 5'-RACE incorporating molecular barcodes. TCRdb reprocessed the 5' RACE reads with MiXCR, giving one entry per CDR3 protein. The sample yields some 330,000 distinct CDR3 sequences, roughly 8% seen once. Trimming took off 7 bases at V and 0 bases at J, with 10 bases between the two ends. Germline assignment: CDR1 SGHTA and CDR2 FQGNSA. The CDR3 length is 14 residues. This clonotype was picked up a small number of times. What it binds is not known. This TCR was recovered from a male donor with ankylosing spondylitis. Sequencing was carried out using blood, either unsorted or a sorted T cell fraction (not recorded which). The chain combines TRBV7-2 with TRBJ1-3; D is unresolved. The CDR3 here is CASTQDYSGNTIYF. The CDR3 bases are TGTGCCAGCACCCAGGACTACTCTGGAAACACCATATATTTT.